This T cell receptor (beta chain) was sequenced during a study of blood T cells in healthy people across ages. General study findings and limits: Not knowing donor CMV status may have confounded expanded clonotype changes. The recorded TCR beta diversity per million T cells decreased in a roughly linear manner with age.

About this clonotype: Its antigen is unknown. At one of its ends the junction is not consistent with the germline gene, which may arise from a read error.

For the second PCR, which ran for about 6 to 12 cycles, a sample-barcoded 5' primer and a J-beta primer mix were used. TCRdb re-called the 5' RACE reads with MiXCR, one entry per CDR3 protein. The profile shows about 670,000 distinct CDR3 sequences, roughly 43% of them singletons. This CDR3 is 16 amino acids long. Germline CDR1 MGHRA, CDR2 YSYEKL. Every sample yielded at least 7 million isolated PBMCs. The specimen was blood. This chain connects TRBV4-1 to TRBJ1-1; unclear D gene. The sequence came from an older man in good health. The CDR3 loop is CTSSPLGQDLNTEAFF. The DNA of the CDR3 is TGCACCAGCAGCCCCCTAGGGCAGGATCTGAACACTGAAGCTTTCTTT.